This T cell receptor (beta chain) derives from a study of molecular identifiers for immune sequencing clone quantification. Findings of the study overall: Over 97% of effector molecules, but under 1% in naive cells, were held by clones with more than 20 RNA copies. Jurkat TCR RNA spiked in from one cell (amid about 980,000 naive cells) was reportedly detectable.

V lost 6 bases to trimming and J lost 0 bases, with 10 bases between them. The CDR3 spans 14 residues. Germline lookup yields CDR1 MNHEY and CDR2 SMNVEV (reference sequence). TCRdb re-derived calls from the PCR reads in MiXCR, one entry per CDR3 protein. This table holds a few hundred thousand distinct CDR3 sequences, roughly a quarter found once. This clonotype was counted between two and nine times. No antigen is known for it. Based on a CD8+CD4-CCR7+CD45RA+ profile, naive CD8 T cells were sorted. The sequence was collected from a human donor in good health. Some libraries in this study had Jurkat cell RNA spiked in. J is TRBJ2-3 and V is TRBV27; D remains ambiguous. Specimen: naive CD8+ T cells from blood, with Jurkat cell RNA spiked in. Subset in this sample: FACS-sorted CD8+CD4-CCR7+CD45RA+ naive T cells. The DNA of the CDR3 is TGTGCCAGCAGGACTCTGGAAAGCACAGATACGCAGTATTTT. Its protein is CASRTLESTDTQYF.